A selection of T cell receptor beta chains follows, all from one sample in a study of Ad26.COV2.S vaccination and SARS-CoV-2 variants. Produced via immunoSEQ multiplex PCR; TCRdb's table is partial and in-frame only. The sample lists 380,000 or so clones, 83% seen once, with 7% to 9.5% in the top ten. Source: peripheral blood, taken in a trial of Ad26.COV2.S vaccine versus placebo. The receptor source for this set is a person between 18 and 65 years old who received the Ad26.COV2.S COVID-19 vaccine or a placebo. Each CDR3 is given with its conserved first and last residue. The D gene is left open where the match is weak. Some rows mark clone size as missing; the rest say once, few, many or name a class of expanded clone.

abundance | len | d_gene | j_gene | v_gene | CDR3aa | CDR3nt
- | 12 | - | TRBJ1-1 | TRBV7-9 | CASSNRNTEAFF | TGTGCCAGCAGTAACCGGAACACTGAAGCTTTCTTT
- | 16 | TRBD2 | TRBJ2-7 | TRBV3-1/TRBV3-2 | CASSQDGLAYLYEQYF | TGTGCCAGCAGCCAAGATGGACTAGCCTATTTATACGAGCAGTACTTC
- | 13 | - | TRBJ2-5 | TRBV6-5 | CASSRGSLETQYF | TGTGCCAGCAGTAGAGGGTCGCTAGAGACCCAGTACTTC
- | 14 | - | TRBJ2-7 | TRBV27 | CASSLSGLVSEQYF | TGTGCCAGCAGTTTATCAGGTTTGGTGAGCGAGCAGTACTTC
- | 13 | - | TRBJ1-1 | TRBV2 | CARSSEVGTEAFF | TGTGCCAGATCGTCGGAGGTTGGCACTGAAGCTTTCTTT
- | 14 | - | TRBJ1-1 | TRBV11-1 | CASSSLGVPRRGFF | TGTGCCAGCAGCTCCTTAGGGGTCCCGCGACGTGGTTTCTTT
- | 13 | - | TRBJ2-7 | TRBV30 | CAWSRDSYGEQYF | TGTGCCTGGAGCCGGGACTCCTACGGAGAGCAGTACTTC
- | 11 | - | TRBJ2-7 | TRBV27 | CASSSGLEQYF | TGTGCCAGCAGTTCAGGTCTCGAGCAGTACTTC
- | 13 | - | TRBJ2-3 | TRBV11-2 | CASSFGRADTQYF | TGTGCCAGCAGCTTTGGGAGAGCAGATACGCAGTATTTT
- | 16 | - | TRBJ2-2 | TRBV6-5 | CASSYRLSGDTGELFF | TGTGCCAGCAGTTACCGGTTATCGGGGGACACCGGGGAGCTGTTTTTT
- | 13 | - | TRBJ2-7 | TRBV6-5 | CASSPRTTYEQYF | TGTGCCAGCAGTCCCCGGACGACCTACGAGCAGTACTTC
- | 15 | TRBD2 | TRBJ2-2 | TRBV3-1/TRBV3-2 | CASSRGLAQTGELFF | TGTGCCAGCAGCCGCGGACTAGCGCAAACCGGGGAGCTGTTTTTT
- | 15 | TRBD1 | TRBJ1-2 | TRBV18 | CASSPAAGGDYGYTF | TGTGCCAGCTCACCCGCGGCAGGGGGTGACTATGGCTACACCTTC
- | 15 | - | TRBJ2-1 | TRBV5-4 | CASSPPGNSYNEQFF | TGTGCCAGCAGCCCTCCCGGCAACTCCTACAATGAGCAGTTCTTC
- | 15 | - | TRBJ1-2 | TRBV6-5 | CASSYIGGRGDGYTF | TGTGCCAGCAGTTACATCGGAGGGCGGGGTGATGGCTACACCTTC
- | 16 | - | TRBJ2-7 | TRBV21-1 | CASSPPHPGGKNEQYF | TGTGCCAGCAGCCCCCCCCACCCGGGAGGAAAGAACGAGCAGTACTTC
- | 11 | - | TRBJ1-6 | TRBV25-1 | CASSANSPLHF | TGTGCCAGCAGTGCGAATTCACCCCTCCACTTT
once | 13 | - | TRBJ1-4 | TRBV29-1 | CSVRRSANEKLFF | TGCAGCGTGCGGAGGTCTGCTAATGAAAAACTGTTTTTT
- | 13 | - | TRBJ1-1 | TRBV6-5 | CATKLDSATEAFF | TGTGCCACCAAACTGGATTCGGCCACTGAAGCTTTCTTT
once | 16 | TRBD2 | TRBJ2-3 | TRBV5-4 | CASSLGLAGSTDTQYF | TGTGCCAGCAGCTTGGGGCTAGCGGGGTCCACAGATACGCAGTATTTT
- | 14 | - | TRBJ1-1 | TRBV7-2 | CASSSTYLLNEAFF | TGTGCCAGCAGCTCGACCTATCTCCTCAATGAAGCTTTCTTT
- | 12 | - | TRBJ2-5 | TRBV12-3/TRBV12-4 | CASTTKRETQYF | TGTGCCAGCACGACTAAGAGAGAGACCCAGTACTTC
few | 13 | - | TRBJ2-2 | TRBV9 | CASKPPNTGELFF | TGTGCCAGCAAACCCCCGAACACCGGGGAGCTGTTTTTT
- | 14 | - | TRBJ2-5 | TRBV6-6 | CASSYGLAEETQYF | TGTGCCAGCAGTTACGGTCTCGCCGAAGAGACCCAGTACTTC
once | 16 | TRBD2 | TRBJ2-1 | TRBV6-4 | CASSGTSGANYNEQFF | TGTGCCAGCAGTGGAACTAGCGGGGCCAACTACAATGAGCAGTTCTTC
- | 15 | - | TRBJ1-5 | TRBV5-6 | CASSLGWYSNQPQHF | TGTGCCAGCAGCTTGGGGTGGTATAGCAATCAGCCCCAGCATTTT
few | 13 | - | TRBJ2-7 | TRBV7-2 | CASSSRGGNEQYF | TGTGCCAGCAGCTCAAGGGGGGGGAACGAGCAGTACTTC
once | 16 | TRBD1 | TRBJ2-1 | TRBV24-1 | CATSDMGQGIGDEQFF | TGTGCCACCAGTGATATGGGACAGGGGATCGGCGATGAGCAGTTCTTC
- | 16 | - | TRBJ2-2 | TRBV7-7 | CASSPLSFRVAGELFF | TGTGCCAGCAGCCCACTTAGCTTTCGGGTTGCCGGGGAGCTGTTTTTT
- | 15 | TRBD2 | TRBJ2-1 | TRBV14 | CASSQLAGRNNEQFF | TGTGCCAGCAGCCAACTAGCGGGCCGCAACAATGAGCAGTTCTTC
- | 14 | TRBD1 | TRBJ1-2 | TRBV6-5 | CASRGQVLNYGYTF | TGTGCCAGCAGAGGACAGGTCCTTAACTATGGCTACACCTTC
- | 17 | - | TRBJ2-5 | TRBV11-2 | CASSFLTGGGSRETQYF | TGTGCCAGCAGCTTCCTTACGGGGGGCGGGAGCAGGGAGACCCAGTACTTC
- | 13 | - | TRBJ1-5 | TRBV27 | CASSLALGQPQHF | TGTGCCAGCAGTCTGGCTCTAGGTCAGCCCCAGCATTTT
- | 16 | TRBD2 | TRBJ2-2 | TRBV5-5 | CASSFSYAGETGELFF | TGTGCCAGCAGCTTTTCGTATGCGGGAGAAACCGGGGAGCTGTTTTTT
once | 14 | TRBD2 | TRBJ2-3 | TRBV5-1 | CASSSGLASDTQYF | TGCGCCAGCAGCTCCGGACTAGCGTCAGATACGCAGTATTTT
- | 16 | TRBD1 | TRBJ2-3 | TRBV6-2/TRBV6-3 | CASSSPGQGYTDTQYF | TGTGCCAGCAGCTCGCCTGGACAGGGGTACACAGATACGCAGTATTTT
- | 12 | - | TRBJ2-3 | TRBV29-1 | CSVARGTDTQYF | TGCAGCGTTGCCAGGGGCACAGATACGCAGTATTTT
- | 14 | - | TRBJ1-1 | TRBV7-8 | CASGIGRVQGEAFF | TGTGCCAGTGGTATCGGTAGGGTACAAGGTGAAGCTTTCTTT
- | 14 | - | TRBJ2-1 | TRBV5-6 | CASSLAGELNEQFF | TGTGCCAGCAGCTTGGCGGGAGAGCTTAATGAGCAGTTCTTC
- | 15 | - | TRBJ2-7 | TRBV7-2 | CASSPWASGVDEQYF | TGTGCCAGCAGCCCATGGGCGTCGGGAGTGGACGAGCAGTACTTC
- | 14 | TRBD2 | TRBJ2-5 | TRBV2 | CASSASAGGETQYF | TGTGCCAGCAGTGCTTCAGCGGGAGGAGAGACCCAGTACTTC
- | 14 | TRBD1 | TRBJ1-2 | TRBV27 | CASSMDRGLGGYTF | TGTGCCAGCAGTATGGACAGGGGGCTTGGAGGCTACACCTTC
- | 16 | - | TRBJ2-7 | TRBV18 | CASSPSPGLLKYEQYF | TGTGCCAGCTCACCATCACCCGGACTCTTAAAGTACGAGCAGTACTTC
- | 15 | TRBD2 | TRBJ2-5 | TRBV9 | CASSAPSGGSETQYF | TGTGCCAGCAGCGCCCCTAGCGGGGGATCCGAGACCCAGTACTTC
- | 14 | - | TRBJ2-7 | TRBV23-1 | CASSSPGGPYEQYF | TGCGCCAGCAGTTCCCCCGGGGGCCCCTACGAGCAGTACTTC
- | 17 | TRBD2 | TRBJ2-5 | TRBV18 | CASSPPGSAGLQETQYF | TGTGCCAGCTCACCACCGGGATCAGCGGGGCTCCAAGAGACCCAGTACTTC
- | 13 | TRBD2 | TRBJ2-1 | TRBV7-3 | CASTPGGPNEQFF | TGTGCCAGCACTCCGGGGGGTCCCAATGAGCAGTTCTTC
- | 11 | - | TRBJ1-1 | TRBV10-1 | CASRRPNEAFF | TGCGCCAGCAGACGGCCGAATGAAGCTTTCTTT
- | 12 | - | TRBJ2-1 | TRBV7-8 | CASSLSGPELFF | TGTGCCAGCAGCTTATCTGGCCCCGAGCTGTTCTTC
- | 15 | TRBD2 | TRBJ2-3 | TRBV19 | CASSNGLVGPDTQYF | TGTGCCAGTAGTAATGGACTAGTGGGCCCAGATACGCAGTATTTT
- | 14 | - | TRBJ2-5 | TRBV5-6 | CASSLVQTQETQYF | TGTGCCAGCAGCTTGGTACAGACCCAAGAGACCCAGTACTTC
- | 11 | - | TRBJ2-7 | TRBV30 | CAGRLGLEQYF | TGTGCCGGGAGACTAGGGCTCGAGCAGTACTTC
once | 13 | - | TRBJ1-1 | TRBV19 | CASSFLGYTEAFF | TGTGCCAGTAGTTTCTTAGGTTACACTGAAGCTTTCTTT
- | 14 | TRBD1 | TRBJ1-1 | TRBV18 | CASSGGTVNTEAFF | TGTGCCAGCTCAGGGGGGACAGTTAACACTGAAGCTTTCTTT
few | 12 | - | TRBJ1-1 | TRBV5-6 | CASSSGRTEAFF | TGTGCCAGCAGCTCGGGACGCACTGAAGCTTTCTTT
- | 10 | - | TRBJ2-7 | TRBV2 | CASRSYEQYF | TGTGCCAGCAGATCCTACGAGCAGTACTTC